Listed below are T cell receptor beta chains from one sample, sequenced in a study of CD8 T cells in Susac syndrome. TCRdb processed the immunoSEQ multiplex PCR reads anew with MiXCR; each CDR3 protein has one entry. The table shows some 77,000 distinct CDR3 sequences, with 93% occurring only once. Sample: CD4+ T cells from PBMCs. All receptors derive from a human donor with Susac syndrome. Each CDR3 is given with its conserved first and last residue. D genes are given only for firm matches. Expanded clones are given a class, and other clones once, few, many or no size at all.

v_call	d_call	j_call	clone_size	cdr3_nt	cdr3_aa
TRBV7-9	-	TRBJ2-5	-	TGTGCCAGCAGCTTGGGACGGGGAGGAGAGACCCAGTACTTC	CASSLGRGGETQYF
TRBV30	-	TRBJ2-1	once	TGTGCCTGGAGCGAGGGCGGGACCAATGAGCAGTTCTTC	CAWSEGGTNEQFF
TRBV29-1	-	TRBJ2-7	-	TGCAGCGTTGTCGTGGGGAATGAGTACTTC	CSVVVGNEYF
TRBV10-3	-	TRBJ2-3	-	TGTGCCATCAGGGGGGGACGAAATACGCAGTATTTT	CAIRGGRNTQYF
TRBV2	TRBD2	TRBJ2-7	-	TGTGCCAGCAGCACGCGGGGGAGAAGCTACGAGCAGTACTTC	CASSTRGRSYEQYF
TRBV15	-	TRBJ2-7	-	TGTGCCACCAGGCCAGCTAGCGAAGCCACCTACGAGCAGTACTTC	CATRPASEATYEQYF
TRBV6-1	-	TRBJ2-3	few	TGTGCCAGCAGTTACACCGGGACTAGCACAGATACGCAGTATTTT	CASSYTGTSTDTQYF
TRBV25-1	TRBD1	TRBJ2-7	-	TGTGCCAGCAGAAGGACAGGGGGCAATTACGAGCAGTACTTC	CASRRTGGNYEQYF
TRBV29-1	-	TRBJ2-2	-	TGCAGCGTTGGGCAGCCTCACACCGGGGAGCTGTTTTTT	CSVGQPHTGELFF
TRBV2	-	TRBJ1-2	once	TGTGCCAGCAGCAGGGGTGTCTATGGCTACACCTTC	CASSRGVYGYTF
TRBV29-1	TRBD2	TRBJ2-7	-	TGCAGCGTTGGGACTAGCGGGAGCTCCTACGAGCAGTACTTC	CSVGTSGSSYEQYF
TRBV4-2	-	TRBJ1-2	-	TGTGCCAGCAGCCAAGAACGGGACCCCCTCTATGGCTACACCTTC	CASSQERDPLYGYTF
TRBV7-9	-	TRBJ2-5	-	TGTGCCAGCAGCTTAACCCGACAGGAGGAGACCCAGTACTTC	CASSLTRQEETQYF
TRBV5-1	-	TRBJ2-3	-	TGCGCCAGCAGCCCTCCGACTAGCACAGATACGCAGTATTTT	CASSPPTSTDTQYF
TRBV6-2/TRBV6-3	-	TRBJ2-6	-	TGTGCCAGCACCGAACAGGGTGCTGGGGCCAACGTCCTGACTTTC	CASTEQGAGANVLTF
TRBV9	TRBD1	TRBJ2-5	-	TGTGCCAGCAGCGTAGGAGGGGGCAGTGAGACCCAGTACTTC	CASSVGGGSETQYF
TRBV6-5	-	TRBJ2-1	-	TGTGCCAGCAGTTTCTCCGCCAGCTGGTTAGCGAATGAGCAGTTCTTC	CASSFSASWLANEQFF
TRBV20-1	TRBD1	TRBJ2-1	-	TGCAGTGCTAGAGGCGGGACAGGGGCCTACAATGAGCAGTTCTTC	CSARGGTGAYNEQFF
TRBV29-1	-	TRBJ2-5	-	TGCAGCGTTGAAGCCACTAGGAGAGAGACCCAGTACTTC	CSVEATRRETQYF
TRBV12-3/TRBV12-4	-	TRBJ1-6	-	TGTGCCAGCACCGGTGGGAAAGGCTCCTATAATTCACCCCTCCACTTT	CASTGGKGSYNSPLHF
TRBV7-6	TRBD1	TRBJ2-7	-	TGTGCCAGCAGCTTAGCAGGGACAGGGACGCGTAGGGCTCTCTACGAGCAGTACTTC	CASSLAGTGTRRALYEQYF
TRBV7-8	TRBD1	TRBJ1-2	-	TGTGCCAGCAGCTTAGCGGGCAGGGGGCAAGGCTACACCTTC	CASSLAGRGQGYTF
TRBV5-1	-	TRBJ1-5	-	TGCGCCAGCAGCTTGGGTGCCGAAAATCAGCCCCAGCATTTT	CASSLGAENQPQHF
TRBV10-3	TRBD1	TRBJ1-1	-	TGTGCCATCAGTCACCCCCTTAACCCGGGACAGGGGACGATGGGGGCTGAAGCTTTCTTT	CAISHPLNPGQGTMGAEAFF
TRBV6-2/TRBV6-3	-	TRBJ2-1	-	TGTGCCAGCAGTCGGAGGGCCGGTGAGCAGTTCTTC	CASSRRAGEQFF
TRBV5-6	TRBD1	TRBJ1-6	-	TGTGCCAGCAGCCGGGACAGGGGGAATTCACCCCTCCACTTT	CASSRDRGNSPLHF
TRBV9	TRBD2	TRBJ2-1	-	TGTGCCAGCAGCTACGTAGCGGGAGGAGGGGGACGAGAGCAGTTCTTC	CASSYVAGGGGREQFF
TRBV20-1	TRBD2	TRBJ2-3	-	TGCAGTGCTAGACTAGCGGGGGCCACAGATACGCAGTATTTT	CSARLAGATDTQYF
TRBV5-1	TRBD1	TRBJ2-1	-	TGCGCCAGCAGCTTAACGGGCACAGGGGGCTCCTACAATGAGCAGTTCTTC	CASSLTGTGGSYNEQFF
TRBV7-9	-	TRBJ1-6	-	TGTGCCAGCAGCCATAACGGGACATATAATTCACCCCTCCACTTT	CASSHNGTYNSPLHF
TRBV28	-	TRBJ2-4	once	TGTGCCAGCAGCAGGCCTCTCGGAGGAGCCAAAAACATTCAGTACTTC	CASSRPLGGAKNIQYF
TRBV3-1	TRBD1	TRBJ1-1	-	TGTGCCAGCACCAACAGGGGTATTGGCACTGAAGCTTTCTTT	CASTNRGIGTEAFF
TRBV29-1	TRBD2	TRBJ2-1	-	TGCAGCGTTGCGCCATACTCCAGAGGGACTAGCGGGAGCTACAATGAGCAGTTCTTC	CSVAPYSRGTSGSYNEQFF
TRBV19	TRBD2	TRBJ2-1	-	TGTGCCAGTAGTGAAGCGGGAGTGGGGTATATCAATGAGCAGTTCTTC	CASSEAGVGYINEQFF
TRBV29-1	TRBD1	TRBJ1-5	-	TGCAGCGTCGCCGACAGGGCCGGAGGCAATCAGCCCCAGCATTTT	CSVADRAGGNQPQHF
TRBV2	-	TRBJ2-5	-	TGTGCCAGCAGTGTGGTTCTACCGGGGACCCAGTACTTC	CASSVVLPGTQYF
TRBV9	-	TRBJ2-1	-	TGTGCCAGCAGCGTAGCCCGGACAGCCTTGTACAATGAGCAGTTCTTC	CASSVARTALYNEQFF
TRBV25-1	TRBD2	TRBJ2-1	-	TGTGCCAGCAGTGAATTCTTGACTAGCGGGAGGGTCAATGAGCAGTTCTTC	CASSEFLTSGRVNEQFF
TRBV3-1	TRBD2	TRBJ2-5	-	TGTGCCAGCAGCCACCGACCTAGCGGGATCCAAGAGACCCAGTACTTC	CASSHRPSGIQETQYF
TRBV29-1	-	TRBJ1-2	-	TGCAGCGCTGTGGTAGGCGGTAACTATGGCTACACCTTC	CSAVVGGNYGYTF
TRBV19	-	TRBJ1-3	-	TGTGCCAGTAGCCCAATTTCGACAGGCCCGCGCGGAAACACCATATATTTT	CASSPISTGPRGNTIYF
TRBV25-1	TRBD1	TRBJ1-1	-	TGTGCCAGCCGTATACAGGGGGCGAACACTGAAGCTTTCTTT	CASRIQGANTEAFF
TRBV25-1	TRBD1	TRBJ2-2	-	TGTGCCAGCAGGGTCACAGGGGGCACCGGGGAGCTGTTTTTT	CASRVTGGTGELFF
TRBV20-1	TRBD2	TRBJ2-3	once	TGCAGTGCTAGAGGGCCGGAGGGAGGGGTCGCGCAGTATTTT	CSARGPEGGVAQYF
TRBV12-3/TRBV12-4	-	TRBJ2-3	-	TGTGCCAGCAGAATAACCCCCACAGATACGCAGTATTTT	CASRITPTDTQYF
TRBV29-1	TRBD2	TRBJ2-5	-	TGCAGCTCGGGGGGAGCGGGGCAACTGGGGACCCAGTACTTC	CSSGGAGQLGTQYF
TRBV6-2/TRBV6-3	-	TRBJ2-1	-	TGTGCCAGCAGCTCTAGGCGGGACTTACACAATGAGCAGTTCTTC	CASSSRRDLHNEQFF
TRBV4-2	TRBD2	TRBJ2-1	-	TGTGCCAGCAGCCAAGAGGGGAAAGCGGGAGGTACCGAGCAGTTCTTC	CASSQEGKAGGTEQFF
TRBV5-1	TRBD2	TRBJ2-5	-	TGCGCCAGCAGCCGGACTAGCGGCCCCCAAGAGACCCAGTACTTC	CASSRTSGPQETQYF
TRBV20-1	TRBD2	TRBJ2-5	-	TGCAGTGCTAGGGCGGGACTAGCGGGAGCTCAAGAGACCCAGTACTTC	CSARAGLAGAQETQYF
TRBV30	-	TRBJ2-5	-	TGTGCCTGGAGGGGAGTGGAGACCCAGTACTTC	CAWRGVETQYF
TRBV5-1	-	TRBJ1-1	-	TGCGCCAGCAGCTTGGACTCTTCGACTGAAGCTTTCTTT	CASSLDSSTEAFF
TRBV12-3/TRBV12-4	-	TRBJ1-5	once	TGTGCCAGCAGTTTAGGAGGAGGGAGGCATTTT	CASSLGGGRHF